This T cell receptor (beta chain) derives from a study of shared clonotypes between healthy human individuals. Germline V gene sequence: CDR1 ENHRY, CDR2 SYGVKD. The V end was cut by 0 bases, the J end by 4 bases, with 13 bases between. The CDR3 has 15 amino acids. The table came from immunoSEQ multiplex PCR; TCRdb's copy has only in-frame clones and leaves some out. The sample has 600,000 to 750,000 clones, roughly 91% seen once. The TCR originated in a man aged 18 to 30 in good health. Some clones in this sample may be carry-over from other donors' samples. V is TRBV10-3 and J is TRBJ2-7; TRBD1 is a possible D gene (5 bases). The sequenced material came from memory CD8+ T cells from PBMCs. Regarding subset: CD45RO+ cells pooled with CCR7-negative TemRA cells. The CDR3 spells CAISESLRGIYEQYF. Here the CDR3 DNA reads TGTGCCATCAGTGAGTCCTTAAGGGGCATTTACGAGCAGTACTTC.